This TCR beta chain was obtained from a study of cytomegalovirus exposure and HLA in healthy donors. Study-wide results and limits: In a later analysis, HLA-associated beta chains showed higher expansion and lower generation probabilities than comparable chains. The study designated about 180 TCR beta chains cytomegalovirus-associated. Immune exposure data for these donors was limited to CMV serostatus.

Looked up from germline, CDR1 is MNHEY and CDR2 is SMNVEV (reference sequence). The CDR3 runs 16 residues. Trimming pared 8 bases from V and 2 bases from J, leaving 21 bases between. The PCR was carried out with 60 Vbeta primers and 13 Jbeta primers. Authors' data handling: Counted up in a later analysis, unique TCR beta chains came to 65 million to 80 million, with roughly 11 million shared. The repertoire was sequenced with immunoSEQ multiplex PCR; TCRdb's copy has only in-frame clones and lacks some. V, J and clone size reflect that table, while D and trimming were determined from the DNA. This table has fewer than 130,000 clones, 80% appearing once. This clone has just one count. Its antigen remains unidentified.

The gene calls are TRBV27 and TRBJ2-5; tentative D call: TRBD2 (6 bases). The sequenced material came from PBMCs. This TCR was recovered from a woman in her sixties or seventies in good health and CMV-seropositive. The CDR3 reads CASPQGLGLAQETQYF. CDR3 sequence (DNA): TGTGCCAGCCCCCAAGGGTTGGGACTCGCACAAGAGACCCAGTACTTC.